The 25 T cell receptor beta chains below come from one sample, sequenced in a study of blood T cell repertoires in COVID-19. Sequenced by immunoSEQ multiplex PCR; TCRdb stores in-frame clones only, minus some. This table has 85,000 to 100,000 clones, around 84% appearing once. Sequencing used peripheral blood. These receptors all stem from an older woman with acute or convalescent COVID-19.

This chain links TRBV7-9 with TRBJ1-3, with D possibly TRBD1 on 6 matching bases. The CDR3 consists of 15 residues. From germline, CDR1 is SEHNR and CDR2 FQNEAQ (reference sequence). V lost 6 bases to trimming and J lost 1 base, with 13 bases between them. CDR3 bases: TGTGCCAGCAGTTTGGCGGGGGCGTCTGGAAACACCATATATTTT. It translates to CASSLAGASGNTIYF.

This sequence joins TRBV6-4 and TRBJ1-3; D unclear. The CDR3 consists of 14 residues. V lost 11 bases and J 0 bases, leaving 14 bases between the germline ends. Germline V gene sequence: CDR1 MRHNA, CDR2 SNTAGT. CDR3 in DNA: TGTGCCGAGTCCTCGGGAGGCTCTGGAAACACCATATATTTT. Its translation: CAESSGGSGNTIYF.

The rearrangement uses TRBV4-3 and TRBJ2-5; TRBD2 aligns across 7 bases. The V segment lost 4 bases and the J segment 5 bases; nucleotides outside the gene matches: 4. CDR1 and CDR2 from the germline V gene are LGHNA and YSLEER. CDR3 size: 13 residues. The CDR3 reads CASSLGGWETQYF. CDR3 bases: TGCGCCAGCAGCCTGGGGGGGTGGGAGACCCAGTACTTC.

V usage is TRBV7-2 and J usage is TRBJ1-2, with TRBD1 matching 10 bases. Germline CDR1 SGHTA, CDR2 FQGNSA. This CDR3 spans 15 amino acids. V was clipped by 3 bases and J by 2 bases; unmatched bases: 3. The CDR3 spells CASSFGTGANYGYTF. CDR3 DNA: TGTGCCAGCAGCTTCGGGACAGGGGCCAACTATGGCTACACCTTC.

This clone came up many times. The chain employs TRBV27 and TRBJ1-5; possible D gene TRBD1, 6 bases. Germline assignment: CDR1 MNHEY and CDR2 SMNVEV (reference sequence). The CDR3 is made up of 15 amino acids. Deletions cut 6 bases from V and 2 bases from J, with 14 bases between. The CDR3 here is CASRDSYRGNQPQHF. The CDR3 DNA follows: TGTGCCAGCAGGGACTCCTACAGGGGCAATCAGCCCCAGCATTTT.

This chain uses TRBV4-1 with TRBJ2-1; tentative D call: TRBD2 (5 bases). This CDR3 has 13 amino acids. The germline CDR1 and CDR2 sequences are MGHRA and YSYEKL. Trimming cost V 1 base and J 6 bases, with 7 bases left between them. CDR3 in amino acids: CASSQGGSNEQFF. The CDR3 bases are TGCGCCAGCAGCCAAGGAGGGTCCAATGAGCAGTTCTTC.

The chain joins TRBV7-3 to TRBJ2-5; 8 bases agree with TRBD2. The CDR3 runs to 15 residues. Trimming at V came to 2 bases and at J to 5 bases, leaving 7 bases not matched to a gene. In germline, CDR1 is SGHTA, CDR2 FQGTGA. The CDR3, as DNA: TGTGCCAGCAGCTTACTAGCGGGTTCCCATGAGACCCAGTACTTC. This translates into CASSLLAGSHETQYF.

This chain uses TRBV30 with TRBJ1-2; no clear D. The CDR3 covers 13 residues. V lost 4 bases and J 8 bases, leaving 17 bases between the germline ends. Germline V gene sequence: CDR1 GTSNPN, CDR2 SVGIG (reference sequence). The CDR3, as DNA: TGTGCCTGGACCCCACACCTCCGGGAAGGCTACACCTTC. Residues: CAWTPHLREGYTF. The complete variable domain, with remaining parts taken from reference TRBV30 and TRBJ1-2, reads SQTIHQWPATLVQPVGSPLSLECTVEGTSNPNLYWYRQAAGRGLQLLFYSVGIGQISSEVPQNLSASRPQDRQFILSSKKLLLSDSGFYLCAWTPHLREGYTFGSGTRLTVV.

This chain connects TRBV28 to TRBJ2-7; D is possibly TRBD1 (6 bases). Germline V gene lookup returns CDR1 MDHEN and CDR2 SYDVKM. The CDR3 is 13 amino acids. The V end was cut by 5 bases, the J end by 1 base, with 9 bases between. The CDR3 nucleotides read TGTGCCAGCAGTCGCGGACAGTCCTACGAGCAGTACTTC. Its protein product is CASSRGQSYEQYF.

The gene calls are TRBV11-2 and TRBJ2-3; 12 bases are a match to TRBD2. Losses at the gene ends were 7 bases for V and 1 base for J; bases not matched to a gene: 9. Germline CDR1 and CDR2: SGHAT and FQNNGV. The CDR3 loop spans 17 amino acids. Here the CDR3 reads CASTSPLAGGRTDTQYF. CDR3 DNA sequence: TGTGCCAGCACCTCGCCACTAGCGGGGGGCCGCACAGATACGCAGTATTTT.

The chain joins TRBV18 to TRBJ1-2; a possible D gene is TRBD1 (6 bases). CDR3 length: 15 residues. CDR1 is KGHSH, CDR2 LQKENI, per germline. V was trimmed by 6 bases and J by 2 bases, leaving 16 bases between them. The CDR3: CASSGDNRRNYGYTF. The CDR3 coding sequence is TGTGCCAGCTCCGGGGACAACCGCCGGAACTATGGCTACACCTTC. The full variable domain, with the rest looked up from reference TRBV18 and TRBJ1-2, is NAGVMQNPRHLVRRRGQEARLRCSPMKGHSHVYWYRQLPEEGLKFMVYLQKENIIDESGMPKERFSAEFPKEGPSILRIQQVVRGDSAAYFCASSGDNRRNYGYTFGSGTRLTVV.

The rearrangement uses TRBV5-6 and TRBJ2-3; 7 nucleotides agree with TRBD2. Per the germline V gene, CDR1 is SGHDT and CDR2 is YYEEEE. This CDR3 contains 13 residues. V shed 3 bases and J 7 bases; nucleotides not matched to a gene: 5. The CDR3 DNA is TGTGCCAGCAGCTCGGCGGGGGTATATACGCAGTATTTT. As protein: CASSSAGVYTQYF.

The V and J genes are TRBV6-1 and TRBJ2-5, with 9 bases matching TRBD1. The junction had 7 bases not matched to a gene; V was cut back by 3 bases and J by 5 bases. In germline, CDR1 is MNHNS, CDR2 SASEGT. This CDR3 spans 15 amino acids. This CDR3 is CASSDTTGGGETQYF. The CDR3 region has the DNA TGTGCCAGCAGTGACACTACAGGGGGCGGGGAGACCCAGTACTTC.

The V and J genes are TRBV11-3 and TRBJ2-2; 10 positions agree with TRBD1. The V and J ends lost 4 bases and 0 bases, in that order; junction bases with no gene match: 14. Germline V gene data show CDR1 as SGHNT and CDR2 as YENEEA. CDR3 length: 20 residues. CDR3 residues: CASSYLCGGQGTANTGELFF. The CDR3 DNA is TGTGCCAGCAGCTATTTATGTGGGGGACAGGGGACCGCGAACACCGGGGAGCTGTTTTTT. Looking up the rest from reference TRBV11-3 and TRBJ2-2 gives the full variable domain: EAGVVQSPRYKIIEKKQPVAFWCNPISGHNTLYWYLQNLGQGPELLIRYENEEAVDDSQLPKDRFSAERLKGVDSTLKIQPAELGDSAVYLCASSYLCGGQGTANTGELFFGEGSRLTVL.

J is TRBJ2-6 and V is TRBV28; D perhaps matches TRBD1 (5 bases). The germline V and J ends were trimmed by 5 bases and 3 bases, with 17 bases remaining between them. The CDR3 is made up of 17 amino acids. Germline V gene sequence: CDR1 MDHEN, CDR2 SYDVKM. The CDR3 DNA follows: TGTGCCAGCAGTCTTACCCGGCAGGGTTATGGGGCCAACGTCCTGACTTTC. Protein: CASSLTRQGYGANVLTF.

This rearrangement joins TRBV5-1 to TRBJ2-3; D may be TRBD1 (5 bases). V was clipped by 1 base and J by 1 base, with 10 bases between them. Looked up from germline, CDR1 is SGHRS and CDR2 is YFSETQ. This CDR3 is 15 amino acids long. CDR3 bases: TGCGCCAGCAGCTTGAGGCAGGGTCGCACAGATACGCAGTATTTT. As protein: CASSLRQGRTDTQYF.

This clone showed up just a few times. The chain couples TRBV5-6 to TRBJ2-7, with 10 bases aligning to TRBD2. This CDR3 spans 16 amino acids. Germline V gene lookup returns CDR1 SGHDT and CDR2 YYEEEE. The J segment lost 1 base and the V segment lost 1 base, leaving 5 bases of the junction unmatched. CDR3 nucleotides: TGTGCCAGCAGCTTGAGTAGCGGGGGGCAATCCTACGAGCAGTACTTC. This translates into CASSLSSGGQSYEQYF.

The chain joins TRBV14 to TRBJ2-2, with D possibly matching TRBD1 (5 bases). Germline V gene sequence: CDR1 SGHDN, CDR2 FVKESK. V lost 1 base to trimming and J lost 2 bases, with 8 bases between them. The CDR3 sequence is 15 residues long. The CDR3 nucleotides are TGTGCCAGCAGCCAAGTTACAGGAAACACCGGGGAGCTGTTTTTT. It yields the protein CASSQVTGNTGELFF.

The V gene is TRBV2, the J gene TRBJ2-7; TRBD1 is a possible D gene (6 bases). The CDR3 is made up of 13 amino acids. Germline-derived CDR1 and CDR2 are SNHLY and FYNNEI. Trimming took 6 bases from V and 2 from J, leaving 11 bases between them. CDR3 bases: TGTGCCAGCAGGAAAGGGGGACCCTACGAGCAGTACTTC. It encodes CASRKGGPYEQYF.

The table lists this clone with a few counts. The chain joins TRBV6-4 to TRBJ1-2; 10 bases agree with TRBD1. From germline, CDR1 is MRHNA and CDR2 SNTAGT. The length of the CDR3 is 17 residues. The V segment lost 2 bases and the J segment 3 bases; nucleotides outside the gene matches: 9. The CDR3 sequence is CASSDTDRGGKDYGYTF. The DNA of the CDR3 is TGTGCCAGCAGTGACACGGACAGGGGGGGGAAGGACTATGGCTACACCTTC.

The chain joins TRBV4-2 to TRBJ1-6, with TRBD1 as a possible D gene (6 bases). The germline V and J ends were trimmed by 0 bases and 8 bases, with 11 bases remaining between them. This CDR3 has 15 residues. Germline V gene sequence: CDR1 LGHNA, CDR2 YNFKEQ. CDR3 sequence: CASSQDFRGDSPLHF. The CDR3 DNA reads TGTGCCAGCAGCCAAGATTTCAGGGGTGATTCACCCCTCCACTTT.

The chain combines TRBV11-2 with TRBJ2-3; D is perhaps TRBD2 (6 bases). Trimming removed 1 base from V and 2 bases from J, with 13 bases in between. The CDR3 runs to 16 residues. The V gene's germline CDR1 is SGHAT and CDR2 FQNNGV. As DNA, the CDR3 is TGTGCCAGCAGCTTAGTGGGCGGGGTCCCCACAGATACGCAGTATTTT. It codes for CASSLVGGVPTDTQYF.

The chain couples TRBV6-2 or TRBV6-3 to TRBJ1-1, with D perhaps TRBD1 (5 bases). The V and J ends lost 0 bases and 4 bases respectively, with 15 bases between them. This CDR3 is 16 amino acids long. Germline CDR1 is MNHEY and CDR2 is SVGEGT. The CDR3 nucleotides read TGTGCCAGCAGTTACTCGAATCAGGCGGGGGGCACTGAAGCTTTCTTT. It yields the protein CASSYSNQAGGTEAFF.

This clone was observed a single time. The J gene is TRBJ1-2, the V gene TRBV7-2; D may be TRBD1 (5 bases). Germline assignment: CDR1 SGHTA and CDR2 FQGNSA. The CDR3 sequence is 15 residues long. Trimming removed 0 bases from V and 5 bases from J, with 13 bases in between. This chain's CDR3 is CASSLAPAGLYGYTF. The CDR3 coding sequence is TGTGCCAGCAGCTTAGCCCCCGCAGGGTTGTATGGCTACACCTTC.

The CDR3 protein is CASSFSFWFAEQFF. The CDR3 nucleotides read TGTGCCAGCAGTTTTAGTTTTTGGTTTGCCGAGCAGTTCTTC. The chain couples TRBV28 to TRBJ2-1, with D unclear. There are 14 residues in the CDR3. The germline CDR1 and CDR2 sequences are MDHEN and SYDVKM. The germline V and J ends were trimmed by 3 bases and 10 bases, with 16 bases remaining between them. Using reference TRBV28 and TRBJ2-1 for the parts outside the CDR3, the full variable domain is DVKVTQSSRYLVKRTGEKVFLECVQDMDHENMFWYRQDPGLGLRLIYFSYDVKMKEKGDIPEGYSVSREKKERFSLILESASTNQTSMYLCASSFSFWFAEQFFGPGTRLTVL.